This TCR beta chain was sequenced in a study of CD8+ T cells in alopecia areata. Extracted from the samples, RNA was reverse transcribed into cDNA to serve as the sequencing template. Only in-frame clones appear in the TCRdb table, and some are missing; sequencing was by immunoSEQ multiplex PCR. The table lists over 100,000 clones, more than 40% of them singletons. This specimen consisted of CD8+ T cells sorted from blood, obtained at week 0. The sequence came from a human donor with alopecia areata.

The CDR3 nucleotides are TGTGCCAGCAGGGGCGGGATGAACACTGAAGCTTTCTTT. Translated, it gives CASRGGMNTEAFF. The genes are TRBV2 and TRBJ1-1; D uncertain. CDR3 length: 13 residues. CDR1 and CDR2 from the germline V gene are SNHLY and FYNNEI. Deletions cut 6 bases from V and 0 bases from J, with 8 bases between.